The T cell receptor (beta chain) described here comes from a study of somatic mutations in cytotoxic T cells in rheumatoid arthritis. Across the study: The authors flow-sorted some V beta antibody-stained T-cell populations at nearly 100% purity, including V beta1+ cells that they sequenced for TCRB. Overall study results and limits: Clonality of CD8+ T cells, which was compared between rheumatoid arthritis patients and age-matched healthy controls, did not differ significantly. Healthy controls showed no age-related rise in CD8+ clonality, whereas rheumatoid arthritis patients did.

Notes on this clone: Its antigen is as yet unknown.

Sequenced by immunoSEQ multiplex PCR; TCRdb stores in-frame clones only, minus some. Of some 40,000 clones listed, 84% are singletons. Germline CDR1 is SGHNT and CDR2 is YENEEA. This CDR3 region has 11 residues. V lost 3 bases and J 8 bases, leaving 5 bases between the germline ends. Sequenced material: CD8+ T cells sorted from blood. This receptor was identified in a man aged 35 to 55 in good health. The V gene is TRBV11-3, the J gene TRBJ2-1; D remains unclear. The CDR3 region is CASSFQDEQFF. DNA of the CDR3: TGTGCCAGCAGCTTTCAAGATGAGCAGTTCTTC. Drawing the rest from reference TRBV11-3 and TRBJ2-1, the complete variable domain is EAGVVQSPRYKIIEKKQPVAFWCNPISGHNTLYWYLQNLGQGPELLIRYENEEAVDDSQLPKDRFSAERLKGVDSTLKIQPAELGDSAVYLCASSFQDEQFFGPGTRLTVL.